The T cell receptor beta chain under discussion was sequenced for a study of PD-L1 blockade in urothelial cancer. On the study more broadly: Of 28 to 35 patients, twenty-five were males with bladder-origin urothelial cancer. T cells were recovered from blood samples at a median of 141,255.

V was shortened by 6 bases and J by 3 bases, with 18 bases between the two germline ends. Germline CDR1 is MDHEN and CDR2 is SYDVKM. CDR3 length: 15 residues. Measured with immunoSEQ multiplex PCR; TCRdb has only the in-frame clones, and not every one. The data show about 100,000 clones, about nine tenths seen once. The patients had locally advanced or metastatic urothelial carcinoma. The gene calls are TRBV28 and TRBJ2-7, with D maybe TRBD2 (5 bases). The sequence was obtained from a woman aged 80 or over with urothelial cancer. The sample consisted of PBMCs, taken around atezolizumab (anti-PD-L1) treatment. The CDR3 nucleotides read TGTGCCAGCAGCCCCTCCGGGATTACCCTCTACGAGCAGTACTTC. It yields the protein CASSPSGITLYEQYF. Based on the CDR3 plus reference TRBV28 and TRBJ2-7, the full variable domain is DVKVTQSSRYLVKRTGEKVFLECVQDMDHENMFWYRQDPGLGLRLIYFSYDVKMKEKGDIPEGYSVSREKKERFSLILESASTNQTSMYLCASSPSGITLYEQYFGPGTRLTVT.